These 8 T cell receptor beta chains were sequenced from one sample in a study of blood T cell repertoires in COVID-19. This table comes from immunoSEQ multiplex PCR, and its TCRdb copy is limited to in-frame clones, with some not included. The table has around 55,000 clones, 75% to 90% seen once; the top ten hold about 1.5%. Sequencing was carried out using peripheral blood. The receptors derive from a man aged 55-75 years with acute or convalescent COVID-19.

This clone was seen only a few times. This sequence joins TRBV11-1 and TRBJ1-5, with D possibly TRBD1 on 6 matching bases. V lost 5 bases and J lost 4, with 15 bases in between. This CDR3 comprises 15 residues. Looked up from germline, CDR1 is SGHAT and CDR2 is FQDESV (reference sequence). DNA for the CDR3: TGTGCCAGCAGCCTAGGGGGGGGACCGAATCAGCCCCAGCATTTT. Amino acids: CASSLGGGPNQPQHF.

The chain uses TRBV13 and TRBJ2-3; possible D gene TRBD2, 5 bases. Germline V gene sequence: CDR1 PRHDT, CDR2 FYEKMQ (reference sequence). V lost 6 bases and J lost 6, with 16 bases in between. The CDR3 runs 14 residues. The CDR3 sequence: CASRPGTLTDTQYF. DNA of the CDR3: TGTGCCAGCAGACCGGGAACACTAACCGATACGCAGTATTTT.

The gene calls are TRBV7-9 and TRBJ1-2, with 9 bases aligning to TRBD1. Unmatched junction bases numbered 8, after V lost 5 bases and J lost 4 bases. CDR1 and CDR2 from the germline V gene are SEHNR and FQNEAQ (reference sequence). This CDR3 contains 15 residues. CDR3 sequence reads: CASSTTGGAGYGYTF. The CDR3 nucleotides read TGTGCCAGCAGCACCACAGGGGGCGCTGGCTATGGCTACACCTTC.

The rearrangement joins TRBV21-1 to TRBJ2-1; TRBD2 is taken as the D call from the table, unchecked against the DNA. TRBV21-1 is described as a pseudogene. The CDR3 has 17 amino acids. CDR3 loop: CASSGRGTSDVNNEQFF. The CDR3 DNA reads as TGTGCCAGCAGCGGCCGCGGGACTAGCGATGTCAACAATGAGCAGTTCTTC.

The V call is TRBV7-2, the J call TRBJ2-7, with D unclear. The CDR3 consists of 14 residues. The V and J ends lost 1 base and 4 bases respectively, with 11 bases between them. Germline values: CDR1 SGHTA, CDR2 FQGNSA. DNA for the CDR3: TGTGCCAGCAGCTTAGGAGTGCGGAATTACGAGCAGTACTTC. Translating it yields CASSLGVRNYEQYF.

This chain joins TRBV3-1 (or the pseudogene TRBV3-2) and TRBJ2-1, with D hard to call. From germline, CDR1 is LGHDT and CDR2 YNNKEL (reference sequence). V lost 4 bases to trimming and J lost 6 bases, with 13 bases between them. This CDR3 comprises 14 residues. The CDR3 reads CASSLRSLCNEQFF. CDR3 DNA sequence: TGTGCCAGCAGCCTACGGAGTCTATGCAATGAGCAGTTCTTC.

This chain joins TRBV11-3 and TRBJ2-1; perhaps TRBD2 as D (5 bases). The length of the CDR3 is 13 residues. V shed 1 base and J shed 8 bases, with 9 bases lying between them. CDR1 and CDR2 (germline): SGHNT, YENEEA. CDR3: CASSLAGSHEQFF. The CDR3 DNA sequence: TGTGCCAGCAGCTTAGCGGGAAGTCATGAGCAGTTCTTC.

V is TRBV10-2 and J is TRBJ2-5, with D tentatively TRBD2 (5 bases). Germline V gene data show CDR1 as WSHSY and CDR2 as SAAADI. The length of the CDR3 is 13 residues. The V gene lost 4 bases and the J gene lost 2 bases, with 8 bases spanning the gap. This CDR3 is CASSGAVQETQYF. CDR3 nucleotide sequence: TGCGCCAGCAGTGGAGCGGTACAAGAGACCCAGTACTTC.